One and the same sample provided the 16 T cell receptor beta chains below, sequenced in a study of T-cell memory formation after mild COVID-19. TCRdb re-called the 5' RACE reads with MiXCR, one entry per CDR3 protein. This sample has more than 120,000 distinct CDR3 sequences; 15% to 20% occur once, and the top ten carry approximately 2.3%. Sequencing input: PBMCs or a T cell subset sorted from them (not recorded which). The source is an adult woman who had mild COVID-19 (a few samples of this study predate the infection). Cell type and time point are not known.

The CDR3 loop is CASSYRIYSGSYEQYF. CDR3 coding DNA: TGTGCCAGCAGTTACCGGATATACAGCGGTTCCTACGAGCAGTACTTC. The genes are TRBV6-5 and TRBJ2-7; possible D gene TRBD2, 5 bases. V was pared by 2 bases and J by 1 base, with 15 bases between. From germline, CDR1 is MNHEY and CDR2 SVGAGI. CDR3 length: 16 residues.

This sequence joins TRBV7-9 and TRBJ1-2, with D hard to call. With 5 bases removed from V and 8 bases from J, the gap between germline ends came to 18 bases. Germline values: CDR1 SEHNR, CDR2 FQNEAQ (reference sequence). CDR3 length: 14 residues. The CDR3 loop is CASSPTQDGAGYTF. The DNA of the CDR3 is TGTGCCAGCAGCCCGACCCAGGACGGAGCCGGCTACACCTTC.

In its sample, this clonotype was seen a few times. The chain employs TRBV7-2 and TRBJ2-5, with a tentative D call TRBD2 (5 bases). Germline lookup yields CDR1 SGHTA and CDR2 FQGNSA. The CDR3 spans 14 residues. V lost 1 base and J lost 0, with 6 bases in between. The CDR3 nucleotides are TGTGCCAGCAGCTTAGGGACTCACCAAGAGACCCAGTACTTC. Its protein product is CASSLGTHQETQYF.

This clonotype was counted many times. In DNA, the CDR3 is TGTGCCATCAGTGGACGCCCCGGGACTGGGGCCAACGTCCTGACTTTC. Translation gives CAISGRPGTGANVLTF. The chain joins TRBV10-3 to TRBJ2-6, with TRBD2 as a possible D gene (5 bases). V lost 4 bases, J lost 2 bases, and 12 bases lay in between. Per the germline V gene, CDR1 is ENHRY and CDR2 is SYGVKD. This CDR3 region has 16 residues.

The chain couples TRBV27 to TRBJ2-7; TRBD1 aligns across 7 bases. V lost 6 bases to trimming and J lost 8 bases; unmatched junction nucleotides: 16. Germline V gene lookup returns CDR1 MNHEY and CDR2 SMNVEV (reference sequence). The CDR3 loop spans 15 amino acids. The CDR3: CASRGLTGKLWKQYF. The CDR3, as DNA: TGTGCCAGCAGGGGGCTGACAGGGAAACTCTGGAAGCAGTACTTC.

Of note for this clonotype: One end of the junction is discordant with germline, which a read error may explain. CDR3 loop: CPPRRHSGANVLTF. As DNA, the CDR3 is TGCCCACCACGACGCCACTCTGGGGCCAACGTCCTGACTTTC. V and J are TRBV9 and TRBJ2-6; D not resolved. In germline, CDR1 is SGDLS, CDR2 YYNGEE. This CDR3 region has 14 residues.

This clonotype was counted between two and nine times. The gene calls are TRBV7-9 and TRBJ2-7; D is unclear. Trimming removed 0 bases from V and 3 bases from J, with 12 bases in between. This CDR3 has 15 amino acids. Germline CDR1 reads SEHNR; CDR2 reads FQNEAQ (reference sequence). The CDR3 loop is CASSLAVGQRYEQYF. The DNA for the CDR3 is TGTGCCAGCAGCTTAGCGGTAGGCCAACGCTACGAGCAGTACTTC.

In its sample, this clonotype was seen a few times. The rearrangement links TRBV5-1 to TRBJ1-2; D ambiguous. The length of the CDR3 is 14 residues. Germline lookup yields CDR1 SGHRS and CDR2 YFSETQ. V lost 0 bases and J lost 5, with 11 bases in between. CDR3 in amino acids: CASSLEARQYGYTF. For the CDR3, the DNA is TGCGCCAGCAGCTTGGAGGCCCGTCAGTATGGCTACACCTTC.

This clonotype came up a few times. The chain employs TRBV12-3 or TRBV12-4 and TRBJ1-2, with D unclear. CDR3 length equals 13 residues. Deletions cut 3 bases from V and 3 bases from J, with 8 bases between. The chain's CDR3 is CASSLGHHYGYTF. The CDR3 DNA reads TGTGCCAGCAGTTTGGGTCACCACTATGGCTACACCTTC.

This clonotype was seen a few times. The V gene is TRBV7-2, the J gene TRBJ2-7; 7 positions match TRBD2. The CDR3 has 15 amino acids. From germline, CDR1 is SGHTA and CDR2 FQGNSA. J lost 0 bases, V lost 5 bases, and 7 bases had no gene match. The CDR3, as DNA: TGTGCCAGCAGCGCCGGGACTACTAGCTCCTACGAGCAGTACTTC. Residues: CASSAGTTSSYEQYF.

This chain joins TRBV19 and TRBJ2-2, with a tentative D call TRBD1 (5 bases). Deletions cut 4 bases from V and 9 bases from J, with 18 bases between. The CDR3 is 15 amino acids. The germline V gene encodes CDR1 LNHDA and CDR2 SQIVND (reference sequence). The CDR3: CASSTQRGTTRELFF. CDR3 in DNA: TGTGCCAGTAGTACACAAAGGGGAACGACCAGGGAGCTGTTTTTT.

This clonotype was seen a few times. This rearrangement joins TRBV10-3 to TRBJ1-1; no clear D gene. Trimming cost V 5 bases and J 4 bases, with 8 bases left between them. This CDR3 has 12 amino acids. In germline, CDR1 is ENHRY, CDR2 SYGVKD. The CDR3 reads CAISMDGTEAFF. CDR3 coding DNA: TGTGCCATCAGTATGGACGGCACTGAAGCTTTCTTT.

The V gene is TRBV6-5, the J gene TRBJ2-7, with D possibly TRBD1 on 6 matching bases. The V gene's germline CDR1 is MNHEY and CDR2 SVGAGI. CDR3 size: 14 residues. The V end lost 6 bases, the J end lost 0 bases, and 12 bases lay between the germline ends. Written as DNA, the CDR3 is TGTGCCAGCAGCCGAGGACAGATCTCCTACGAGCAGTACTTC. Translating it yields CASSRGQISYEQYF.

Sample share makes this clonotype medium-sized. The chain has TRBV12-3 or TRBV12-4 and TRBJ2-7; the D is unclear. This CDR3 contains 13 residues. V lost 3 bases, J lost 2 bases, and 8 bases lay in between. The CDR3 sequence is CASSFGPTYEQYF. In DNA, the CDR3 is TGTGCCAGCAGTTTTGGTCCCACCTACGAGCAGTACTTC.

This chain uses TRBV5-1 with TRBJ2-4, with 8 bases matching TRBD1. The CDR3 is made up of 15 amino acids. Trimming took 4 bases from V and 1 from J; bases not matched to a gene: 4. Germline V lookup: CDR1 SGHRS, CDR2 YFSETQ. In DNA, the CDR3 is TGCGCCAGCAGCGTCCAGGGGGCGGCCAAAAACATTCAGTACTTC. It specifies CASSVQGAAKNIQYF.

This clonotype has more than one count but fewer than ten. V and J are TRBV5-1 and TRBJ2-1; 7 bases agree with TRBD2. V trimming: 4 bases; J trimming: 3 bases; junction bases outside the gene matches: 10. Germline V lookup: CDR1 SGHRS, CDR2 YFSETQ. This CDR3 contains 16 residues. The CDR3 spells CASSVGLAGYYNEQFF. DNA for the CDR3: TGCGCCAGCAGCGTTGGGTTAGCGGGCTACTACAATGAGCAGTTCTTC.